The T cell receptor beta chain described here comes from a study of cytomegalovirus exposure and HLA in healthy donors. Study-level findings and limits: Reportedly, diagnosis of cytomegalovirus status by the classifier showed high specificity and sensitivity. Accurate prediction of HLA-A and HLA-B alleles (for most subjects) was reportedly achieved from TCR beta sequences. In a later analysis, donors in an Asian-associated ancestry cluster reportedly had fewer N-insertions in productive TCRs than the cohort mean.

This clone has more than one count but fewer than ten. Its antigen is not identified. The PCR employed 60 Vbeta primers together with 13 Jbeta primers. Using immunoSEQ multiplex PCR, the repertoire was profiled, and TCRdb retains in-frame clones only, with some absent. The profile shows 75,000 to 100,000 clones, around 70% of them singletons. The CDR3 totals 16 residues. Germline V gene lookup returns CDR1 MNHEY and CDR2 SMNVEV (reference sequence). V was shortened by 6 bases and J by 0 bases, with 18 bases between the two germline ends. V and J are TRBV27 and TRBJ2-7; no firm D call. The sequence derives from a female donor in good health and CMV-seronegative. Material for sequencing was PBMCs. CDR3 region: CASRPRTSSSSYEQYF. The CDR3 DNA is TGTGCCAGCAGGCCCCGCACCTCCTCGAGCTCCTACGAGCAGTACTTC.